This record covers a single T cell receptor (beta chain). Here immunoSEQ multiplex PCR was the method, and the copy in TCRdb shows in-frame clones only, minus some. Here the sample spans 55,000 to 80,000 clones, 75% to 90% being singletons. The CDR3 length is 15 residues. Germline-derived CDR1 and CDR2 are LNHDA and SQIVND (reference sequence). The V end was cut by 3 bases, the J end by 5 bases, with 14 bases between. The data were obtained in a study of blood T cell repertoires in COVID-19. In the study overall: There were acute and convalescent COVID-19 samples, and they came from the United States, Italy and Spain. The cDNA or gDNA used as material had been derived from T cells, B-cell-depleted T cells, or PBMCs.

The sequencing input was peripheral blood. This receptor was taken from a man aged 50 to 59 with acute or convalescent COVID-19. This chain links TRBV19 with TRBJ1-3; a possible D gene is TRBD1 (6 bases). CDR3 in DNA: TGTGCCAGTAGTATGGGGGCCGTGGAAAGAAACACCATATATTTT. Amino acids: CASSMGAVERNTIYF.